The clone carrying this T cell receptor beta chain has more than one count but fewer than ten. The antigen is undetermined. The sample originates from a study of blood T cells in healthy people across ages. This CDR3 is 17 amino acids long. Sample-barcoded 5' priming and a J-beta primer mix drove a second PCR of roughly 6 to 12 cycles. TCRdb re-derived calls from the 5' RACE reads in MiXCR, one entry per CDR3 protein. In the table there are around 1,700,000 distinct CDR3 sequences, 28% of which are singletons. Regarding the study as a whole: The unsorted PBMCs prevented any conclusive comparison of naive versus antigen-experienced cells. Higher diversity, along with more naive CD4+ cells, distinguished long-lived donors from aged donors.

Sequenced input: blood. This clonotype was sampled from a young woman in good health. The genes are TRBV21-1 and TRBJ2-1. TRBV21-1 represents a pseudogene. CDR3 nucleotides: TGTGCCAGCAGCAAAGCTACCCCACAGAGCTCCTACAATGAGCAGTTCTTC. Its translation is CASSKATPQSSYNEQFF.